A selection of T cell receptor beta chains follows, all from one sample in a study of T cell responses to AZD1222 COVID-19 vaccine. Assay: immunoSEQ multiplex PCR; the TCRdb copy retains only in-frame clones and omits some. The repertoire has about 150,000 clones, around 89% of them found once; the top ten carry 3% to 3.5%. The sample was peripheral blood, taken on day 0 of AZD1222 vaccination. These TCRs come from an adult in good health. The CDR3 runs from the conserved cysteine through the conserved F or W. The D gene is left open where the match is weak. Clone sizes are given selectively: once, few, many, or a class where the clone is expanded.

TRBJ2-7 once TRBV29-1 TRBD2 CSVGSKRGASYEQYF TGCAGCGTTGGAAGCAAGCGGGGGGCATCCTACGAGCAGTACTTC
TRBJ2-7 - TRBV7-3 TRBD1 CASSKQGGPYEQYF TGTGCCAGCAGCAAACAGGGGGGACCCTACGAGCAGTACTTC
TRBJ2-1 - TRBV3-1/TRBV3-2 TRBD2 CASSRDLAGGYNEQFF TGTGCCAGCAGCAGGGACCTAGCGGGGGGGTACAATGAGCAGTTCTTC
TRBJ1-2 - TRBV7-9 - CASSPKWSLGNYGYTF TGTGCCAGCAGCCCAAAATGGAGTTTGGGAAACTATGGCTACACCTTC
TRBJ2-2 - TRBV7-8 - CASRPGILNTGELFF TGTGCCAGCAGACCAGGGATTTTGAACACCGGGGAGCTGTTTTTT
TRBJ1-2 - TRBV4-3 - CASSQNSDFPLHF TGCGCCAGCAGCCAAAACTCCGACTTTCCATTACACTTC
TRBJ1-4 - TRBV28 - CASKYGINEKLFF TGTGCCAGCAAATACGGAATTAATGAAAAACTGTTTTTT
TRBJ1-2 - TRBV6-2/TRBV6-3 TRBD1 CASSYPGQGFGGYTF TGTGCCAGCAGTTATCCGGGACAGGGATTCGGTGGCTACACCTTC
TRBJ1-1 - TRBV5-1 - CASSNTMNTEAFF TGCGCCAGCAGCAACACTATGAACACTGAAGCTTTCTTT
TRBJ1-1 - TRBV6-5 - CASSRGPHNTEAFF TGTGCCAGCAGCCGGGGGCCCCACAACACTGAAGCTTTCTTT
TRBJ1-6 - TRBV5-5 TRBD1 CASSWGTANNSPLHF TGTGCCAGCAGCTGGGGGACAGCCAATAATTCACCCCTCCACTTT
TRBJ1-4 - TRBV6-6 TRBD1 CASSSGTDEKLFF TGTGCCAGCAGTTCCGGGACAGACGAAAAACTGTTTTTT
TRBJ2-1 - TRBV19 TRBD2 CASSAPGLANNEQFF TGTGCCAGTAGTGCCCCGGGACTAGCAAACAATGAGCAGTTCTTC
TRBJ2-7 - TRBV28 - CASSFGGVGLYEQYF TGTGCCAGCAGTTTTGGAGGAGTCGGTCTCTACGAGCAGTACTTC
TRBJ1-1 - TRBV11-2 - CASSSDRNTEAFF TGTGCCAGCAGCTCGGACCGGAACACTGAAGCTTTCTTT
TRBJ1-6 - TRBV6-5 TRBD1 CASTDRVSNSPLHF TGTGCCAGTACTGACAGGGTATCCAATTCACCCCTCCACTTT
TRBJ1-2 - TRBV12-3/TRBV12-4 - CASTQGAYGYTF TGTGCCAGCACCCAGGGAGCCTATGGCTACACCTTC
TRBJ1-2 - TRBV5-5 - CASSLAGVDRAGYTF TGTGCCAGCAGCTTGGCCGGTGTAGACCGGGCTGGCTACACCTTC
TRBJ1-4 - TRBV6-5 TRBD1 CASRTGTASNEKLFF TGTGCCAGCAGGACAGGGACGGCTTCTAATGAAAAACTGTTTTTT
TRBJ1-5 few TRBV6-2/TRBV6-3 TRBD1 CASSYIGGRAGQPQHF TGTGCCAGCAGTTATATAGGGGGCCGGGCGGGTCAGCCCCAGCATTTT
TRBJ2-7 - TRBV7-6 - CASSLDVGFAYEQYF TGTGCCAGCAGCTTAGACGTGGGGTTCGCCTACGAGCAGTACTTC
TRBJ2-3 - TRBV6-1 TRBD1 CASSESQGDTQYF TGTGCCAGCAGTGAGTCACAGGGGGATACGCAGTATTTT
TRBJ2-7 - TRBV11-3 - CASSLGAASYEQYF TGTGCCAGCAGCTTAGGAGCAGCCTCCTACGAGCAGTACTTC
TRBJ2-3 - TRBV2 TRBD2 CASRTDLAGVRF TGTGCCAGCAGGACTGACCTAGCGGGGGTTCGTTTT
TRBJ2-2 - TRBV9 - CASSVGPGGDTGELFF TGTGCCAGCAGCGTAGGACCCGGAGGTGACACCGGGGAGCTGTTTTTT
TRBJ2-5 - TRBV9 - CASSVGNSGQLQETQYF TGTGCCAGCAGCGTAGGAAACAGCGGTCAATTACAAGAGACCCAGTACTTC
TRBJ1-2 - TRBV18 TRBD1 CASSPGQAYGYTF TGTGCCAGCTCACCCGGACAGGCTTATGGCTACACCTTC
TRBJ1-2 - TRBV7-6 - CASSQLIGYTF TGTGCCAGCAGCCAATTAATTGGCTACACCTTC
TRBJ1-6 - TRBV6-5 TRBD1 CASRRTGSPLHF TGTGCCAGCAGGCGGACAGGGTCACCCCTCCACTTT
TRBJ2-3 - TRBV5-5 TRBD1 CASSFEGARDTQYF TGTGCCAGCAGCTTTGAGGGGGCGCGGGATACGCAGTATTTT
TRBJ1-5 once TRBV7-9 - CASSLAGDGNQPQHF TGTGCCAGCAGCTTAGCAGGGGATGGAAATCAGCCCCAGCATTTT
TRBJ1-1 - TRBV6-5 - CASIQEGRNTEAFF TGTGCCAGCATTCAAGAGGGTAGAAACACTGAAGCTTTCTTT
TRBJ1-1 - TRBV7-9 - CAIPVKLNTEAFF TGTGCCATACCGGTAAAATTGAACACTGAAGCTTTCTTT
TRBJ2-2 - TRBV6-5 - CASSYQTNTGELFF TGTGCCAGCAGTTACCAGACGAACACCGGGGAGCTGTTTTTT
TRBJ1-1 - TRBV6-6 - CASRPGEMNTEAFF TGTGCCAGCAGGCCAGGGGAGATGAACACTGAAGCTTTCTTT
TRBJ2-1 - TRBV27 TRBD2 CASSPGGGRTYNEQFF TGTGCCAGCAGCCCCGGGGGGGGGCGCACCTACAATGAGCAGTTCTTC
TRBJ1-6 once TRBV6-5 - CASSGELDNSPLHF TGTGCCAGCTCGGGAGAGCTAGATAATTCACCCCTCCACTTT
TRBJ1-2 - TRBV4-3 - CASSRSSISYGYTF TGCGCCAGCAGCCGATCCTCTATAAGCTATGGCTACACCTTC
TRBJ1-4 - TRBV5-6 - CASSLGRGNTNEKLFF TGTGCCAGCAGCTTGGGCAGGGGAAACACTAATGAAAAACTGTTTTTT
TRBJ1-4 once TRBV28 TRBD1 CASSAPPGQANEKLFF TGTGCCAGCAGCGCTCCTCCGGGACAGGCTAATGAAAAACTGTTTTTT
TRBJ2-7 - TRBV7-2 - CASSLAPTNPKYF TGTGCCAGCAGCTTAGCGCCCACAAACCCGAAGTACTTC
TRBJ2-1 few TRBV11-2 - CASSYSGDRSEQFF TGTGCCAGCAGTTACAGCGGCGACAGAAGTGAGCAGTTCTTC
TRBJ1-3 - TRBV7-2 - CASSPTVFAGSGNTIYF TGTGCCAGCAGCCCGACAGTATTCGCGGGTTCTGGAAACACCATATATTTT